One sample yielded the 32 T cell receptor beta chains listed below, sequenced in a study of identical twins. TCRdb processed the 5' RACE reads anew with MiXCR; each CDR3 protein has one entry. In the table there are hundreds of thousands of distinct CDR3 sequences, less than 9.5% of which are singletons. What was sequenced was memory (CD45RO+) T cells sorted from blood. These TCRs come from a young woman in good health.

A remark on this clonotype: This may be a read error: a much more frequent sequence differs by one nucleotide. The rearrangement joins TRBV7-2 to TRBJ2-3; 10 bases are a match to TRBD1. This CDR3 is built from 16 residues. The J segment lost 5 bases and the V segment lost 2 bases, leaving 7 bases of the junction unmatched. Germline lookup yields CDR1 SGHTA and CDR2 FQGNSA. This chain's CDR3 is CASSLTWTGGGDTQYF. As DNA, the CDR3 is TGTGCCAGCAGCTTAACGTGGACAGGGGGAGGAGATACGCAGTATTTT. The entire variable domain, with the rest obtained from reference TRBV7-2 and TRBJ2-3, is as follows: GAGVSQSPSNKVTEKGKDVELRCDPISGHTALYWYRQSLGQGLEFLIYFQGNSAPDKSGLPSDRFSAERTGGSVSTLTIQRTQQEDSAVYLCASSLTWTGGGDTQYFGPGTRLTVL.

This clonotype was counted at least ten times. CDR3 coding DNA: TGTGCCAGCAGCCCGAGGGACACCTATGGCTACACCTTC. The encoded protein is CASSPRDTYGYTF. The chain couples TRBV5-5 to TRBJ1-2; maybe TRBD1 (6 bases). Between the trimmed V and J ends, which lost 4 bases and 4 bases, there was a span of 11 bases. The germline gives CDR1 SGHKS, CDR2 YYEKEE (reference sequence). This CDR3 spans 13 amino acids.

This clonotype turned up a few times. The gene calls are TRBV7-6 and TRBJ2-2, with TRBD2 matching over 7 bases. This CDR3 has 16 amino acids. Germline V CDR1 and CDR2: SGHVS, FNYEAQ. Losses at the gene ends were 1 base for V and 1 base for J; bases not matched to a gene: 3. The CDR3 loop is CASSLEAGVNTGELFF. The CDR3 nucleotides read TGTGCCAGCAGCTTAGAGGCGGGGGTGAACACCGGGGAGCTGTTTTTT.

This clonotype occurred a few times. The chain joins TRBV7-9 to TRBJ1-4; TRBD1 might be the D (5 bases). Trimming pared 2 bases from V and 15 bases from J, leaving 16 bases between. The CDR3 contains 13 residues. Per germline, CDR1 SEHNR and CDR2 FQNEAQ (reference sequence). This chain's CDR3 is CASSLPGTPVLFF. CDR3 nucleotide sequence: TGTGCCAGCAGCTTACCCGGGACCCCCGTCTTGTTTTTT.

In its sample, this clonotype was seen a few times. The CDR3 coding sequence is TGTGCCAGCAGTTTCTCAGGGCCTGATTCACCCCTCCACTTT. Translated, it gives CASSFSGPDSPLHF. This chain joins TRBV12-3 or TRBV12-4 and TRBJ1-6; D is perhaps TRBD1 (5 bases). Trimming pared 3 bases from V and 8 bases from J, leaving 11 bases between. There are 14 residues in the CDR3.

This clonotype was seen only a few times. DNA of the CDR3: TGTGCCAGCAGCCCAATTCCGGGTTACAATGAGCAGTTCTTC. Translated: CASSPIPGYNEQFF. The rearrangement uses TRBV7-2 and TRBJ2-1; D gene unclear. With 5 bases removed from V and 4 bases from J, the gap between germline ends came to 12 bases. Germline V gene sequence: CDR1 SGHTA, CDR2 FQGNSA. The CDR3 totals 14 residues.

The J gene is TRBJ2-7, the V gene TRBV5-6; TRBD1 or TRBD2 may be the D gene (6 bases each). There are 15 residues in the CDR3. V lost 4 bases to trimming and J lost 9 bases, with 23 bases between them. Germline V lookup: CDR1 SGHDT, CDR2 YYEEEE. CDR3 in DNA: TGTGCCAGCAGCAAACCTATTAGGGGGGATCTGGTGCAGTACTTC. Translation gives CASSKPIRGDLVQYF.

This clonotype appeared many times. The genes are TRBV12-3 or TRBV12-4 and TRBJ1-1; D call uncertain. The V end lost 5 bases, the J end lost 2 bases, and 9 bases lay between the germline ends. The CDR3 has 13 residues. The CDR3 DNA is TGTGCCAGCAGTAAGGCAGCCAACACTGAAGCTTTCTTT. Residues: CASSKAANTEAFF.

This clonotype was counted between two and nine times. The V gene is TRBV10-1, the J gene TRBJ2-1; D may be TRBD2 (6 bases). The CDR3 extends over 13 amino acids. Trimming shortened V by 3 bases and J by 7 bases, and 10 bases separated the two germline ends. Germline assignment: CDR1 WNHNN and CDR2 SYGVQD (reference sequence). Written as DNA, the CDR3 is TGCGCCAGCAGTGAAGGCGGGAAGAATGAGCAGTTCTTC. Amino acids: CASSEGGKNEQFF.

The sample holds a few counts of this clonotype. The chain recombines TRBV15 with TRBJ2-3; 12 bases match TRBD2. The germline gives CDR1 LNHNV, CDR2 YYDKDF (reference sequence). This CDR3 comprises 18 residues. V lost 0 bases, J lost 4 bases, and 8 bases stayed unmatched. The CDR3 loop reads CATSRELAGGHHADTQYF. The CDR3 bases are TGTGCCACCAGCAGAGAGCTAGCGGGAGGGCATCATGCAGATACGCAGTATTTT.

This chain connects TRBV25-1 to TRBJ2-2, with TRBD1 matching 11 bases. CDR1 and CDR2 from the germline V gene are MGHDK and SYGVNS. The CDR3 has 15 residues. V lost 4 bases and J lost 5; bases outside the gene matches: 3. CDR3 loop: CASSVGQGETGELFF. In DNA form, the CDR3 reads TGTGCCAGCAGTGTGGGACAGGGGGAAACCGGGGAGCTGTTTTTT.

This clonotype has ten or more counts. This chain links TRBV7-2 with TRBJ2-3; 15 nucleotides line up with TRBD2. CDR1 and CDR2 (germline): SGHTA, FQGNSA. The V and J ends lost 4 bases and 4 bases, in that order; junction bases with no gene match: 3. The CDR3 consists of 16 residues. The DNA of the CDR3 is TGTGCCAGCAGCTCTGGACTAGCGGGAGGGGCAGATACGCAGTATTTT. Translation: CASSSGLAGGADTQYF.

V is TRBV7-9 and J is TRBJ2-7, with TRBD1 identical over 11 bases. Germline CDR1 reads SEHNR; CDR2 reads FQNEAQ (reference sequence). With V trimmed by 5 bases and J by 4 bases, 7 bases remained unmatched. CDR3 length: 15 residues. The chain's CDR3 is CASSTGTGGSYEQYF. In DNA form, the CDR3 reads TGTGCCAGCAGCACGGGGACAGGGGGGTCTTACGAGCAGTACTTC.

This clonotype was counted only a few times. This rearrangement joins TRBV5-1 to TRBJ2-3, with D unclear. This CDR3 comprises 14 residues. Per the germline V gene, CDR1 is SGHRS and CDR2 is YFSETQ. The germline V and J ends were trimmed by 4 bases and 6 bases, with 15 bases remaining between them. The chain's CDR3 is CASSHGPLKDTQYF. CDR3 sequence (DNA): TGCGCCAGCAGCCACGGGCCCCTTAAGGATACGCAGTATTTT. The whole variable domain, remainder taken from reference TRBV5-1 and TRBJ2-3, is KAGVTQTPRYLIKTRGQQVTLSCSPISGHRSVSWYQQTPGQGLQFLFEYFSETQRNKGNFPGRFSGRQFSNSRSEMNVSTLELGDSALYLCASSHGPLKDTQYFGPGTRLTVL.

The rearrangement uses TRBV3-1 and TRBJ1-6; TRBD1 is a possible D gene (5 bases). CDR3 size: 12 residues. CDR1 is LGHDT and CDR2 is YNNKEL in the germline V gene (reference sequence). Deletions cut 2 bases from V and 14 bases from J, with 10 bases between. CDR3 residues: CASSQQGITLHF. The CDR3 DNA is TGTGCCAGCAGCCAACAGGGTATAACCCTCCACTTT.

The V gene is TRBV11-3, the J gene TRBJ2-1; 10 nucleotides line up with TRBD2. The V segment lost 8 bases and the J segment 3 bases; nucleotides outside the gene matches: 13. This CDR3 is 17 amino acids long. Looked up from germline, CDR1 is SGHNT and CDR2 is YENEEA. CDR3 amino acids: CASGLNTRTSGYNEQFF. The CDR3 nucleotides are TGTGCCAGCGGCCTTAATACCCGGACTAGCGGCTACAATGAGCAGTTCTTC.

The J gene is TRBJ2-4, the V gene TRBV11-3; no definite D call. Per the germline V gene, CDR1 is SGHNT and CDR2 is YENEEA. Trimming stripped 1 base from V and 0 bases from J, with 7 bases between. This CDR3 is 15 amino acids long. Here the CDR3 DNA reads TGTGCCAGCAGCTTAGTTCCTATAGCCAAAAACATTCAGTACTTC. This sequence encodes CASSLVPIAKNIQYF.

This clonotype was observed many times. This chain connects TRBV12-3 or TRBV12-4 to TRBJ2-4; weak D call: TRBD1 (6 bases). V was shortened by 2 bases and J by 9 bases, with 17 bases between the two germline ends. The CDR3 contains 15 residues. The CDR3 loop is CASSLQGPPGAIQYF. The CDR3 DNA reads TGTGCCAGCAGTTTACAGGGGCCCCCCGGAGCCATTCAGTACTTC.

The rearrangement uses TRBV28 and TRBJ2-1, with a possible D match to TRBD2 (6 bases). Trimming took off 6 bases at V and 3 bases at J, with 18 bases between the two ends. Germline loops: CDR1 MDHEN, CDR2 SYDVKM. This CDR3 is built from 16 residues. This CDR3 is CASSQGDFLIYNEQFF. The CDR3 region has the DNA TGTGCCAGCAGCCAAGGGGACTTTCTAATCTACAATGAGCAGTTCTTC.

This clonotype was seen more than once but under ten times. The chain carries TRBV7-9 and TRBJ2-7; possibly TRBD2 for D (5 bases). The CDR3 has 17 amino acids. The germline V gene has CDR1 SEHNR and CDR2 FQNEAQ (reference sequence). Between the trimmed V and J ends, which lost 4 bases and 3 bases, there was a span of 22 bases. The CDR3 nucleotides are TGTGCCAGCAGCTGGCCGGGCGGGCAGATAACTAACTACGAGCAGTACTTC. Translation gives CASSWPGGQITNYEQYF.

This clonotype was counted between two and nine times. The chain is built from TRBV9 and TRBJ1-2; D possibly corresponds to TRBD1 (5 bases). V shed 0 bases and J shed 4 bases, with 16 bases lying between them. This CDR3 has 16 residues. CDR1 is SGDLS and CDR2 is YYNGEE in the germline V gene. The CDR3 here is CASSVEGTRIIYGYTF. CDR3 in DNA: TGTGCCAGCAGCGTAGAGGGGACCCGAATTATCTATGGCTACACCTTC.

This clonotype was detected only a few times. The rearrangement joins TRBV20-1 to TRBJ1-1; unclear D gene. The germline CDR1 and CDR2 sequences are DFQATT and SNEGSKA (reference sequence). CDR3 length: 14 residues. V dropped 0 bases and J dropped 5 bases, with 13 bases sitting between them. The CDR3 coding sequence is TGCAGTGCTAGAGATTGGGCTGGTGGAACTGAAGCTTTCTTT. Its protein product is CSARDWAGGTEAFF.

This clonotype was found a few times. The V call is TRBV7-2, the J call TRBJ2-7; D gene ambiguous. This CDR3 is 13 amino acids long. The V and J ends lost 4 bases and 4 bases respectively, with 11 bases between them. The germline V gene encodes CDR1 SGHTA and CDR2 FQGNSA. This CDR3 reads CASSYNREYEQYF. CDR3 in DNA: TGTGCCAGCAGCTACAATCGTGAGTACGAGCAGTACTTC.

The rearrangement links TRBV5-4 to TRBJ2-3; D uncertain. Trimming removed 3 bases from V and 13 bases from J, with 21 bases in between. The CDR3 length is 14 residues. From germline, CDR1 is SGHNT and CDR2 YYREEE (reference sequence). CDR3 sequence: CASSSALVSQSEYF. CDR3 bases: TGTGCCAGCAGCTCGGCTCTAGTATCGCAGTCGGAGTATTTT.

The chain employs TRBV3-1 and TRBJ2-3, with 7 nucleotides matching TRBD2. V gave up 8 bases and J gave up 4 bases; unmatched junction bases: 3. The CDR3 length is 12 residues. CDR1 is LGHDT and CDR2 is YNNKEL in the germline V gene (reference sequence). The CDR3 here is CASRRGSDTQYF. The CDR3 DNA sequence: TGTGCCAGCCGGCGGGGGTCAGATACGCAGTATTTT.

This clonotype showed up just a few times. The chain uses TRBV5-5 and TRBJ1-2; 8 nucleotides match TRBD1. Losses at the gene ends were 4 bases for V and 3 bases for J; bases not matched to a gene: 8. CDR3 length: 15 amino acids. Germline V gene sequence: CDR1 SGHKS, CDR2 YYEKEE (reference sequence). The CDR3 here is CASSTDIQGDYGYTF. The CDR3, as DNA: TGTGCCAGCAGCACGGACATACAGGGGGACTATGGCTACACCTTC.

The rearrangement links TRBV6-5 to TRBJ2-7; TRBD2 aligns across 9 bases. The CDR3 is 15 residues long. V was pared by 8 bases and J by 0 bases, with 8 bases of the junction left unmatched. Looked up from germline, CDR1 is MNHEY and CDR2 is SVGAGI. The CDR3 reads CASELAGEGSYEQYF. As DNA, the CDR3 is TGTGCCAGCGAGTTAGCGGGAGAGGGCTCCTACGAGCAGTACTTC.

J is TRBJ2-7 and V is TRBV7-2; D not certain. Trimming cost V 5 bases and J 2 bases, with 13 bases left between them. This CDR3 comprises 14 residues. Germline values: CDR1 SGHTA, CDR2 FQGNSA. The CDR3 sequence: CASSPQAAAYEQYF. The DNA of the CDR3 is TGTGCCAGCAGCCCCCAGGCGGCCGCCTACGAGCAGTACTTC.

This clonotype was counted only a few times. J is TRBJ2-1 and V is TRBV10-3; 11 positions agree with TRBD1. This CDR3 region has 16 residues. Trimming took 10 bases from V and 6 from J; bases not matched to a gene: 14. Germline assignment: CDR1 ENHRY and CDR2 SYGVKD. The CDR3 spells CATGPREGQGGNEQFF. Here the CDR3 DNA reads TGTGCCACCGGCCCGAGGGAGGGACAGGGGGGCAATGAGCAGTTCTTC.

There are many counts of this clonotype. This chain connects TRBV25-1 to TRBJ2-4; the D is unclear. This CDR3 contains 11 residues. The germline CDR1 and CDR2 sequences are MGHDK and SYGVNS. V was pared by 8 bases and J by 14 bases, with 16 bases between. The CDR3 nucleotides read TGTGCCAGCGGAATAGTGGGTAGTGAGTACTTC. Its protein is CASGIVGSEYF.

This chain uses TRBV20-1 with TRBJ1-2; D remains unclear. CDR1 DFQATT and CDR2 SNEGSKA come from the germline V gene (reference sequence). The length of the CDR3 is 11 residues. V was clipped by 3 bases and J by 8 bases, with 10 bases between them. This CDR3 reads CSASNPYGYTF. As DNA, the CDR3 is TGCAGTGCTAGTAATCCCTACGGCTACACCTTC.

The V gene is TRBV4-3, the J gene TRBJ1-4, with 7 bases identical to TRBD1. With V trimmed by 6 bases and J by 5 bases, 3 bases remained unmatched. CDR1 and CDR2 (germline): LGHNA, YSLEER. The CDR3 sequence is 13 residues long. The CDR3 nucleotides read TGCGCCAGCAGGGGGGACAGCAATGAAAAACTGTTTTTT. As protein: CASRGDSNEKLFF.